The clone carrying this T cell receptor (beta chain) was found many times. Antigen specificity is unknown. This specimen comes from a study of neurological immune-mediated disorders. Trimming stripped 10 bases from V and 0 bases from J, with 18 bases between. In germline, CDR1 is SGHVS, CDR2 FQNEAQ. This CDR3 contains 16 residues. Study findings and constraints: No sharing of CDR3 amino acid sequences was observed among expanded clones across subjects, suggesting private repertoires in all groups. HTLV-1-associated myelopathy had the most TCR clonal expansion, and multiple sclerosis had the least, less than healthy controls.

5'RACE with 10-nucleotide random UMIs generated the cDNA. TCRdb reanalysed the 5' RACE reads using MiXCR and keeps one entry per CDR3 protein. The sample records tens of thousands of distinct CDR3 sequences, over 9% being singletons. In Maryland, USA, blood bank volunteers were the healthy controls. Material: PBMCs. V gene TRBV7-8 combines with J gene TRBJ2-2; D perhaps matches TRBD1 (6 bases). The TCR sequence derives from a man aged 40-55 years in good health. CDR3 DNA: TGTGCCATTCACAGGGACGGTTCCGCGAACACCGGGGAGCTGTTTTTT. It yields the protein CAIHRDGSANTGELFF.